These T cell receptor beta chains were read from a single sample in a study of blood T cells in healthy people across ages. TCRdb reanalysed the 5' RACE reads using MiXCR and keeps one entry per CDR3 protein. The repertoire holds about 730,000 distinct CDR3 sequences, with approximately 43% as singletons. Specimen: blood. Every receptor here comes from a woman aged 55-75 years in good health. Both conserved end residues are part of each CDR3. A D gene is named only where the DNA matches it firmly. Clone size is stated in some rows and not others, as once, few, many or a class when expanded.

J: TRBJ2-5; size: .; D: TRBD2; V: TRBV20-1; CDR3: CSARESGSGQETQYF; DNA: TGCAGTGCTAGAGAGAGCGGGAGTGGACAAGAGACCCAGTACTTC
J: TRBJ2-5; size: many; D: .; V: TRBV7-2; CDR3: CASSLRGSQETQYF; DNA: TGTGCCAGCAGCTTAAGGGGCTCCCAAGAGACCCAGTACTTC
J: TRBJ2-5; size: many; D: TRBD1; V: TRBV20-1; CDR3: CSARDGRGQETQYF; DNA: TGCAGTGCTAGAGATGGCAGGGGGCAGGAGACCCAGTACTTC
J: TRBJ2-1; size: .; D: TRBD1; V: TRBV20-1; CDR3: CSAPPGQYGNEQFF; DNA: TGCAGTGCTCCTCCGGGACAGTATGGTAATGAGCAGTTCTTC
J: TRBJ2-3; size: .; D: TRBD2; V: TRBV9; CDR3: CASSVRAGGGTDTQYF; DNA: TGTGCCAGCAGCGTACGAGCGGGGGGGGGCACAGATACGCAGTATTTT
J: TRBJ2-1; size: .; D: .; V: TRBV7-9; CDR3: CASSPSRGVSSYNEQFF; DNA: TGTGCCAGCAGCCCAAGTAGGGGGGTTAGCTCCTACAATGAGCAGTTCTTC
J: TRBJ2-1; size: many; D: TRBD1; V: TRBV5-1; CDR3: CASSPGQGTYNEQFF; DNA: TGTGCCAGCAGCCCGGGACAGGGAACCTACAATGAGCAGTTCTTC
J: TRBJ2-5; size: few; D: .; V: TRBV10-3; CDR3: CAAGGGVAETQYF; DNA: TGTGCCGCCGGTGGGGGAGTCGCAGAGACCCAGTACTTC
J: TRBJ2-7; size: .; D: .; V: TRBV28; CDR3: CASSFQSGSVKYF; DNA: TGTGCCAGCAGTTTCCAGAGCGGTTCCGTTAAGTACTTC
J: TRBJ2-3; size: .; D: .; V: TRBV9; CDR3: CASSVEAGGTDTQYF; DNA: TGTGCCAGCAGCGTAGAGGCAGGGGGCACAGATACGCAGTATTTT